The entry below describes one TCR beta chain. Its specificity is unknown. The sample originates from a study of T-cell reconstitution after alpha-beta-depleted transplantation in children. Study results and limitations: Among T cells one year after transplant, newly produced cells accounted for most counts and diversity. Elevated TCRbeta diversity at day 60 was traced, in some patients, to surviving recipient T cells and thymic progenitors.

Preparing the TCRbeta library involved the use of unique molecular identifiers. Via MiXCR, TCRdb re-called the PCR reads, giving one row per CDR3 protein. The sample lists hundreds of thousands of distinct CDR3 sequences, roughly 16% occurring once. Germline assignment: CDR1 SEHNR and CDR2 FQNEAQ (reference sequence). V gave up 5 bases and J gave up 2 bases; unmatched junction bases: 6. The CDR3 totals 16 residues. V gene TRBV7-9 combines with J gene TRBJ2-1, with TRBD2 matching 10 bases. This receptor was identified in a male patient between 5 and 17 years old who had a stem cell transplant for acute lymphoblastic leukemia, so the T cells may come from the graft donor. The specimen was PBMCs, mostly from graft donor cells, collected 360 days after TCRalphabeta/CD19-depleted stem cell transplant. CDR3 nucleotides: TGTGCCAGCAGCCCTACTAGCGGGAAGACCTACAATGAGCAGTTCTTC. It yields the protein CASSPTSGKTYNEQFF.